This TCR beta chain was identified during a study of Ad26.COV2.S vaccination and SARS-CoV-2 variants. Repertoires were generated with immunoSEQ multiplex PCR, while TCRdb's copy carries only in-frame clones and drops some. This repertoire shows about 410,000 clones, around nine tenths found once; its top ten account for around 1.9%. The CDR3 runs 14 residues. CDR1 and CDR2 from the germline V gene are MNHNS and SASEGT. The V end was cut by 2 bases, the J end by 5 bases, with 12 bases between. Noted treatment: some 19 received Ad26.COV2.S at low or high dose, single or two shots; roughly 5 received placebo; per-sample allocation not given. The investigators took samples on day 63 after the first vaccine or placebo injection. The sample came from a Boston adult aged 18-55 years. Vaccine was an Ad26 vector expressing Wuhan-strain SARS-CoV-2 spike. General study findings and limits: Total T cell responses, in the TCR breadth and depth analyses, may have been underestimated. Vaccine recipients surpassed placebo recipients in spike-specific TCR breadth.

A remark on this clone: As yet, its antigen is unknown.

The sequencing used peripheral blood, collected in a trial of Ad26.COV2.S vaccine versus placebo. This chain uses TRBV6-1 with TRBJ2-5, with TRBD1 as a possible D gene (5 bases). This receptor was taken from a person aged 18-65 years who received the Ad26.COV2.S COVID-19 vaccine or a placebo. CDR3 DNA sequence: TGTGCCAGCAGTGAAACCTCCAGGGCGGAGACCCAGTACTTC. Its protein product is CASSETSRAETQYF.